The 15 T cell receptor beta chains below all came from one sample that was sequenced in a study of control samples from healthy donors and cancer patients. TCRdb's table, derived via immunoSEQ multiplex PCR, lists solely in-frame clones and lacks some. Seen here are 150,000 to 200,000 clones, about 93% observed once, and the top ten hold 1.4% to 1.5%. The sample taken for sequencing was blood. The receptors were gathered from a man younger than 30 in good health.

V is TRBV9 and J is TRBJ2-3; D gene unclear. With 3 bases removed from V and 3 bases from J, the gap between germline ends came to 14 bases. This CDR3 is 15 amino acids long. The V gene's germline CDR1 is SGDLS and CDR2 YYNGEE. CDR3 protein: CASSARLLNTDTQYF. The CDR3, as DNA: TGTGCCAGCAGCGCCAGGCTCCTGAATACAGATACGCAGTATTTT.

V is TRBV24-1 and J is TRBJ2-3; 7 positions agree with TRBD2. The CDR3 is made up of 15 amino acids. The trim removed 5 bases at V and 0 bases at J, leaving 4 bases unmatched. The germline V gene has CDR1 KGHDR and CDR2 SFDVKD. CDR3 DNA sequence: TGTGCCACCAGTGTATGGGGGGGGAGCACAGATACGCAGTATTTT. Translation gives CATSVWGGSTDTQYF.

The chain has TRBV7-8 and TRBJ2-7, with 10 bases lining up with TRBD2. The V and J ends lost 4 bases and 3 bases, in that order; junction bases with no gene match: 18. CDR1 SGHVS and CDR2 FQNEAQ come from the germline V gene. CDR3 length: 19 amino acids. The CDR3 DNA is TGTGCCAGCAGCTACTTGACATTGGTAGCCGGGACTAGCGACTACGAGCAGTACTTC. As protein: CASSYLTLVAGTSDYEQYF.

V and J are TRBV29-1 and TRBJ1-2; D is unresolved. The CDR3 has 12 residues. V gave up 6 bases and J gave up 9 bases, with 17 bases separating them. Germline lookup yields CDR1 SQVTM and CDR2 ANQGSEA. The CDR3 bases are TGCAGCGTAAGACCGGGGTCGGGGAGCTACACCTTC. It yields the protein CSVRPGSGSYTF. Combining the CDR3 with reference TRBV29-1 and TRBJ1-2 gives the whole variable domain SAVISQKPSRDICQRGTSLTIQCQVDSQVTMMFWYRQQPGQSLTLIATANQGSEATYESGFVIDKFPISRPNLTFSTLTVSNMSPEDSSIYLCSVRPGSGSYTFGSGTRLTVV.

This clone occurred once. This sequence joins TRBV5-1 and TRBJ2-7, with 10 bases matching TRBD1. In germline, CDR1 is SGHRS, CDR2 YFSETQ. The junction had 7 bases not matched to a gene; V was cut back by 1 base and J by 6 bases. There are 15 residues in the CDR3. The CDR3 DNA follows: TGCGCCAGCAGCTTGTTGGGACAGGGGTACGGCGAGCAGTACTTC. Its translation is CASSLLGQGYGEQYF.

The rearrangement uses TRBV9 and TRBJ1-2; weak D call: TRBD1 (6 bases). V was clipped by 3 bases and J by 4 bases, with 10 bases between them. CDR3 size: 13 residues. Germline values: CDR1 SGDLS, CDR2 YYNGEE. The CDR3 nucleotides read TGTGCCAGCAGCGGCCTCAGGGGCTATGGCTACACCTTC. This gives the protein CASSGLRGYGYTF.

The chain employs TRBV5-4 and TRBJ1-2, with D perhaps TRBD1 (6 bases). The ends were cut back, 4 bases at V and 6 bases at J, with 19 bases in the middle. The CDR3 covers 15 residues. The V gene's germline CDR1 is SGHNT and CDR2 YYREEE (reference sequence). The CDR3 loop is CASSHKQGPAHGYTF. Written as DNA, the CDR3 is TGTGCCAGCAGCCATAAACAGGGTCCGGCCCATGGCTACACCTTC.

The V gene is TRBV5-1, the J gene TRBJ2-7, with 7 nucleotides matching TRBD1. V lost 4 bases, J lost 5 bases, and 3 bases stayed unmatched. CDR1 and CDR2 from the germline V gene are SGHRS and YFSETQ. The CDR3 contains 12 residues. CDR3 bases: TGCGCCAGCAGCCCGACAGGGAACGAGCAGTACTTC. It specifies CASSPTGNEQYF.

DNA of the CDR3: TGTGCCAGCTCACCACCCCTGAGAGCCCACGAGCAGTACTTC. It encodes CASSPPLRAHEQYF. The chain is built from TRBV18 and TRBJ2-7, with D uncertain. With 0 bases removed from V and 5 bases from J, the gap between germline ends came to 11 bases. Germline CDR1 and CDR2: KGHSH and LQKENI. This CDR3 comprises 14 residues.

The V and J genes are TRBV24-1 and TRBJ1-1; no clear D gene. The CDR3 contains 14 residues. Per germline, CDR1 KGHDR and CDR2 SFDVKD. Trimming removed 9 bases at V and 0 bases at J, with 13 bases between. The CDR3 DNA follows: TGTGCCACCCAAGGACGGTACATGAACACTGAAGCTTTCTTT. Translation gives CATQGRYMNTEAFF.

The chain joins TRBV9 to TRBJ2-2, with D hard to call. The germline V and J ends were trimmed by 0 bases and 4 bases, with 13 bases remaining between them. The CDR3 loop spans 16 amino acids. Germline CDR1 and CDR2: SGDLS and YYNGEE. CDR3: CASSVASRTGTGELFF. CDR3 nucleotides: TGTGCCAGCAGCGTAGCAAGTCGCACGGGCACCGGGGAGCTGTTTTTT.

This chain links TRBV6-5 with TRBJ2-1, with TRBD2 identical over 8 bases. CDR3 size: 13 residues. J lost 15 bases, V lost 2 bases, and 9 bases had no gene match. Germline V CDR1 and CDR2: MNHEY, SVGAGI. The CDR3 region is CASSYGRGAARFF. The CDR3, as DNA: TGTGCCAGCAGTTACGGGCGGGGGGCCGCTAGGTTCTTC.

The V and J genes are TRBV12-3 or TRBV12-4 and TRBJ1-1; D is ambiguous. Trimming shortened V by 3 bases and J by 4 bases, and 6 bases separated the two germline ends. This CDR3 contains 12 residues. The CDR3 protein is CASSLMSTEAFF. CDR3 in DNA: TGTGCCAGCAGTTTGATGAGCACTGAAGCTTTCTTT.

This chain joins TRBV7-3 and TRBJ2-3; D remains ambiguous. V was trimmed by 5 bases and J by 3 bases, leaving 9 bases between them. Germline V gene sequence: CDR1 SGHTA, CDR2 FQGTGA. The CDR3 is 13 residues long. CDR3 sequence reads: CASSLEPTDTQYF. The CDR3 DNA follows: TGTGCCAGCAGCCTAGAACCGACAGATACGCAGTATTTT.

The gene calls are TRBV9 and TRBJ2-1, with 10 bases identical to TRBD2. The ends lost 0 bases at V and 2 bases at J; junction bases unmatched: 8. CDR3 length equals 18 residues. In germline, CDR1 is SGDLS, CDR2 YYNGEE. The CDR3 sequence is CASSVGGSGGPTYNEQFF. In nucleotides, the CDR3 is TGTGCCAGCAGCGTAGGAGGTAGCGGGGGGCCCACCTACAATGAGCAGTTCTTC.